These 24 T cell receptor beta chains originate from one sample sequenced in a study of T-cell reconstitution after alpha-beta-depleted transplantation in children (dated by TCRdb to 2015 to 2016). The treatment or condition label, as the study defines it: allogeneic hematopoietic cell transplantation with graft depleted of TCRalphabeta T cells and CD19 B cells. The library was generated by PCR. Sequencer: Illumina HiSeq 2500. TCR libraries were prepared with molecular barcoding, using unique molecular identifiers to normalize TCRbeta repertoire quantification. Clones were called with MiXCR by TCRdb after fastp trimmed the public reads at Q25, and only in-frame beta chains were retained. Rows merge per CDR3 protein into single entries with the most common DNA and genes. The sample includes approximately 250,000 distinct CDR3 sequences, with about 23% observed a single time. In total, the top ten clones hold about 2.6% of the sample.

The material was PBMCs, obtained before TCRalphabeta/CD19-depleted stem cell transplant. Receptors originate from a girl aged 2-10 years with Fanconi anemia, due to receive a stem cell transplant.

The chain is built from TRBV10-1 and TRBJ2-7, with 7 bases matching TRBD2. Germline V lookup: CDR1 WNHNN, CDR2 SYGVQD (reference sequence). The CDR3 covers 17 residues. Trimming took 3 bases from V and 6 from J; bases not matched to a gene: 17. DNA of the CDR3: TGCGCCAGCAGTGAAAGAGGAGCGGGAACGGTTTTCAGCGAGCAGTACTTC. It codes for CASSERGAGTVFSEQYF.

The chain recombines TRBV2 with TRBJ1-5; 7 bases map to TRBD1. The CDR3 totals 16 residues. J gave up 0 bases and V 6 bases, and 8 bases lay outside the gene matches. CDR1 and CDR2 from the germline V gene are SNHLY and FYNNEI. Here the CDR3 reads CASSGQVGYSNQPQHF. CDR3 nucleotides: TGTGCCAGCAGCGGACAGGTGGGATATAGCAATCAGCCCCAGCATTTT.

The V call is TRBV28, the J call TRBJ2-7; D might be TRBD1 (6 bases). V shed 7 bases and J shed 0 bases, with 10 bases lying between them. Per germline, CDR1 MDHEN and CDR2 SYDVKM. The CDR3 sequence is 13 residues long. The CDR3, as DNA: TGTGCCAGCAAGGGGACACTCTCCTACGAGCAGTACTTC. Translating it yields CASKGTLSYEQYF.

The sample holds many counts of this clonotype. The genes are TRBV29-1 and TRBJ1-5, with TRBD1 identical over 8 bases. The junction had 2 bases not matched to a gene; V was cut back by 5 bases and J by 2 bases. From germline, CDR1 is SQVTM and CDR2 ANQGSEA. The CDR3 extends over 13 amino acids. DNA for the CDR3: TGCAGCGTTAAGGGACAGGGCAATCAGCCCCAGCATTTT. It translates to CSVKGQGNQPQHF.

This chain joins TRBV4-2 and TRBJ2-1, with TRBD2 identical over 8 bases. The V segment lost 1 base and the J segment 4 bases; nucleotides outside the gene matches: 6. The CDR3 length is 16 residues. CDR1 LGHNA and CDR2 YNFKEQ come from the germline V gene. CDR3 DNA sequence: TGTGCCAGCAGCCAAGGGGCGGGGGGCGGATACAATGAGCAGTTCTTC. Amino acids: CASSQGAGGGYNEQFF.

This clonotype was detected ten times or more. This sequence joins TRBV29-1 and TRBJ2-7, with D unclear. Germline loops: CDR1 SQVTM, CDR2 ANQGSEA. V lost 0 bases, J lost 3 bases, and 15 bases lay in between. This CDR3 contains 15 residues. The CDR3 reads CSVEDLTTRGYEQYF. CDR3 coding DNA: TGCAGCGTTGAAGATCTAACAACCCGTGGCTACGAGCAGTACTTC.

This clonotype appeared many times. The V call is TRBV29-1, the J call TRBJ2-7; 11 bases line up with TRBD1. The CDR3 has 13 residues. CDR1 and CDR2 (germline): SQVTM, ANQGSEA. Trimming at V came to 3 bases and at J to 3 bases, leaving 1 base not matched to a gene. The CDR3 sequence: CSVEGTGGYEQYF. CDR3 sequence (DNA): TGCAGCGTTGAGGGGACAGGGGGCTACGAGCAGTACTTC.

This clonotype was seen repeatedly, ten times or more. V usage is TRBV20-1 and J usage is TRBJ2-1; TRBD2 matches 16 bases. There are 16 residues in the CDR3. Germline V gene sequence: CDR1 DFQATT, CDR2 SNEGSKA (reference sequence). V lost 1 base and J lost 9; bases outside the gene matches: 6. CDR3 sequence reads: CSARGGTSGRVGEQFF. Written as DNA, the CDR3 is TGCAGTGCTAGAGGTGGGACTAGCGGGAGGGTTGGTGAGCAGTTCTTC.

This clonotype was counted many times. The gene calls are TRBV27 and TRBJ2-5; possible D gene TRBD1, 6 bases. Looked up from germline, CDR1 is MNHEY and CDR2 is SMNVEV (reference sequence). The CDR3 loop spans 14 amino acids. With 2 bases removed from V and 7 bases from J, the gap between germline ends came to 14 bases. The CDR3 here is CASSLAGDDVTQYF. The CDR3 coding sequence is TGTGCCAGCAGTTTAGCAGGGGATGATGTGACCCAGTACTTC.

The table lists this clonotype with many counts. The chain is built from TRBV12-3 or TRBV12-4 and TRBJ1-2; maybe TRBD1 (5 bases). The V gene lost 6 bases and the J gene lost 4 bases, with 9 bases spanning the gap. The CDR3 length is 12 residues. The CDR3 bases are TGTGCCAGCAGCCAGGGTGCCTATGGCTACACCTTC. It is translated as CASSQGAYGYTF.

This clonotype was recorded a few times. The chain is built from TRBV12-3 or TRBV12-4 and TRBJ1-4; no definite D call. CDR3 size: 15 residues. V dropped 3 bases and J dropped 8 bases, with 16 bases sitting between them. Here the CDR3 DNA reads TGTGCCAGCAGTTTCAGTTTGGATAATAGCGAAAAACTGTTTTTT. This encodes CASSFSLDNSEKLFF.

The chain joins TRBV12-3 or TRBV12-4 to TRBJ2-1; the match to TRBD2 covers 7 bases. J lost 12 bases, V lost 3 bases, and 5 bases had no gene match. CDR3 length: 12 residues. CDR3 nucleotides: TGTGCCAGCAGTTTGGCCTCGGGGGGGCAGTTCTTC. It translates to CASSLASGGQFF.

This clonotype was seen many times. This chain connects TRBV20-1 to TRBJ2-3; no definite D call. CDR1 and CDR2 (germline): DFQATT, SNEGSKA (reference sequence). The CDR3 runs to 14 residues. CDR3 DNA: TGCAACTCATTAGAACCGGGCGAAACAGATACGCAGTATTTT. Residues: CNSLEPGETDTQYF.

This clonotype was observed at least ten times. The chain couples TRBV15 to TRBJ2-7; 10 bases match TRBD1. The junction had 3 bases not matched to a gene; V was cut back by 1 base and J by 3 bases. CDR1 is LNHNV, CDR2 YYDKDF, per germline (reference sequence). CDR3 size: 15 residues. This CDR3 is CATSRGWTGGYEQYF. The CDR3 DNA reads TGTGCCACCAGCAGAGGTTGGACAGGGGGCTACGAGCAGTACTTC. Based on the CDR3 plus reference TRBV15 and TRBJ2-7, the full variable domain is DAMVIQNPRYQVTQFGKPVTLSCSQTLNHNVMYWYQQKSSQAPKLLFHYYDKDFNNEADTPDNFQSRRPNTSFCFLDIRSPGLGDTAMYLCATSRGWTGGYEQYFGPGTRLTVT.

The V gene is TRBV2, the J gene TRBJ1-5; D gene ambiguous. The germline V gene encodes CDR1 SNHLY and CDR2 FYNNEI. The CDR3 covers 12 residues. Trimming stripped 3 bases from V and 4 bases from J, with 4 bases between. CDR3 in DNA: TGTGCCAGCAGTGACGGGAATCAGCCCCAGCATTTT. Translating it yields CASSDGNQPQHF.

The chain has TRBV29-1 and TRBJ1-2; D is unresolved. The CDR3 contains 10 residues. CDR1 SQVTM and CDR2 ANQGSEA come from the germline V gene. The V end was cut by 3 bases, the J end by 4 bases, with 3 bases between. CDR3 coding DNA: TGCAGCGTTGAGGCCTATGGCTACACCTTC. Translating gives CSVEAYGYTF.

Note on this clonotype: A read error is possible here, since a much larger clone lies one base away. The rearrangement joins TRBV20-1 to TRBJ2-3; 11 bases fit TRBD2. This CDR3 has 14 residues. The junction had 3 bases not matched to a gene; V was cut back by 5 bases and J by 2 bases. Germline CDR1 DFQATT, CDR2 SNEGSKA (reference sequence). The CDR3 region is CSAPTSGNTDTQYF. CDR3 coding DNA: TGCAGTGCTCCGACTAGCGGGAACACAGATACGCAGTATTTT.

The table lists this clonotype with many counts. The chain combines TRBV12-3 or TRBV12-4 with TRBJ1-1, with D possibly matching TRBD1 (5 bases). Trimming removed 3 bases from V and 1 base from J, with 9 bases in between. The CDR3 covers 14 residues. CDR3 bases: TGTGCCAGCAGTTTCGCGGGGACGAACACTGAAGCTTTCTTT. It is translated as CASSFAGTNTEAFF.

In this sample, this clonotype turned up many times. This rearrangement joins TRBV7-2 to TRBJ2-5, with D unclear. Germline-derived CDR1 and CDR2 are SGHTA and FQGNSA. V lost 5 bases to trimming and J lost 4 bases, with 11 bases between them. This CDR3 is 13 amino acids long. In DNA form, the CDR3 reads TGTGCCAGCAGCCGAATACGCGGAGAGACCCAGTACTTC. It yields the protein CASSRIRGETQYF.

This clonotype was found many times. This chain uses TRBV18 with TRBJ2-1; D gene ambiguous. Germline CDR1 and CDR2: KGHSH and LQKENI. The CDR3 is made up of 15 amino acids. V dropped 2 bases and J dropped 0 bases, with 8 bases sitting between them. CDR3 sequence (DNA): TGTGCCAGCTCACCAGCGGTCAGCTCCTACAATGAGCAGTTCTTC. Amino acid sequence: CASSPAVSSYNEQFF.

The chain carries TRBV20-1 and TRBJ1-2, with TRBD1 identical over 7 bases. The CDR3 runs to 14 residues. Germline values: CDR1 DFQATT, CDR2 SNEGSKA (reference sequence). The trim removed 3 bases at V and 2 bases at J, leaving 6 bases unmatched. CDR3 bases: TGCAGTGCTAGGGGGAGGGGGCCAAACTATGGCTACACCTTC. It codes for CSARGRGPNYGYTF.

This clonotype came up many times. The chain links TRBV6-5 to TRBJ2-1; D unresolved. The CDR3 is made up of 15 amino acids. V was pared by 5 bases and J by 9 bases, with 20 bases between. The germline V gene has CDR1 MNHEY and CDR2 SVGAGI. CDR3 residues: CASSRKSVTTSEQFF. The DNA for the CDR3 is TGTGCCAGCAGTCGCAAGTCAGTCACCACAAGTGAGCAGTTCTTC.

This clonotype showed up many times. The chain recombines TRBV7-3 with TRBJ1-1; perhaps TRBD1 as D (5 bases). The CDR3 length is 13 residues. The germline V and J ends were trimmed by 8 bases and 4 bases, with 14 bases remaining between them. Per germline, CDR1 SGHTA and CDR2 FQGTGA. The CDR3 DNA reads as TGTGCCAGCCGACAGCGGGCGGGCACTGAAGCTTTCTTT. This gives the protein CASRQRAGTEAFF.

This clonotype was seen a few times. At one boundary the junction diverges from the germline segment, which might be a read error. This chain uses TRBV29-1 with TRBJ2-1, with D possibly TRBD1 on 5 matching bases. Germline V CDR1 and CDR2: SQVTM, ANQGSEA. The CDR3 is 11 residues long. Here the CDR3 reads CSVTVYNEQLF. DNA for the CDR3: TGCAGCGTGACAGTGTACAATGAGCAGCTCTTC.